These T cell receptor beta chains were read from a single sample in a study of CD8+CD57+ T cells in acquired aplastic anemia. TCRdb re-derived calls from the reads in MiXCR, one entry per CDR3 protein. The sample holds around 250,000 distinct CDR3 sequences, less than 85% seen once. The specimen was sorted CD4+, CD8+, or CD8+CD57+ T cells (not recorded which) from PBMCs. The receptors shown here come from a human donor with aplastic anemia. Each CDR3 is given with its conserved first and last residue. A D gene is named only where the DNA matches it firmly. Clone sizes are given selectively: once, few, many, or a class where the clone is expanded.

V	size	length	J	D	DNA	CDR3
TRBV10-3	.	14	TRBJ2-3	TRBD2	TGTGCCATCAGGGGGACTAGCAGCACAGATACGCAGTATTTT	CAIRGTSSTDTQYF
TRBV7-9	once	16	TRBJ2-7	.	TGTGCCAGCAGCTTAGATATAGGTAAGAGCTCCTACGAGCAGTACTTC	CASSLDIGKSSYEQYF
TRBV7-3	.	16	TRBJ1-2	.	TGTGCCAGCAGCTTCGAAGGGACCTGGGGGGAGAACCGGTACACCTTC	CASSFEGTWGENRYTF
TRBV29-1	.	10	TRBJ2-1	.	TGCAGCTGGGGCGGGAATGAGCAGTTCTTC	CSWGGNEQFF
TRBV6-5	.	13	TRBJ1-2	TRBD1	TGTGCCAGCAGTTACGACAGGGAATATGGCTACACCTTC	CASSYDREYGYTF
TRBV7-2	.	17	TRBJ1-6	TRBD1	TGTGCCAGCAGCATCAGGGGGAGCGCGTACATGGATTCACCCCTCCACTTT	CASSIRGSAYMDSPLHF
TRBV7-8	.	14	TRBJ2-3	.	TGTGCCAGCAGCTCCGCCCAGCGTGAAGAATACAATGAGTTT	CASSSAQREEYNEF
TRBV7-3	.	16	TRBJ1-3	.	TGTGCCAGCAGCCTGTCCGGGGCCCACCCTGGAAACACCATATATTTT	CASSLSGAHPGNTIYF
TRBV5-6	few	15	TRBJ2-1	.	TGTGCCAGCAGCTTAGATCGGAAGGGGGGGAATGAGCAGTTCTTC	CASSLDRKGGNEQFF
TRBV5-1	once	14	TRBJ2-1	TRBD1	TGCGCCAGCAGCTCAAACAGGGGGAACTCTGAGCAGTTCTTC	CASSSNRGNSEQFF
TRBV9	.	14	TRBJ2-7	.	TGTGCCAGCAGCCCGGGACGTCGTCCCTACGAGCAGTACTTC	CASSPGRRPYEQYF
TRBV5-1	many	15	TRBJ2-2	.	TGCGCCAGCAGCTTTACGGACACCCACACCGGGGAGCTGTTTTTT	CASSFTDTHTGELFF
TRBV7-9	.	14	TRBJ2-2	.	TGTGCCAGCAGCTATCGGGGGCAGGGCGGGGAGCTGTTTTTT	CASSYRGQGGELFF
TRBV7-9	many	13	TRBJ1-1	.	TGTGCCAGCAGCTTTGAGGGGTTCACTGAAGCTTTCTTT	CASSFEGFTEAFF
TRBV12-3/TRBV12-4	.	14	TRBJ1-1	.	TGTGCCAGCAGCTACCCCCGTGGGAACACTGAAGCTTTCTTT	CASSYPRGNTEAFF
TRBV7-7	.	13	TRBJ2-3	TRBD2	TGTTCCAGCGGGGTCGGGGCCTCAGCTACGCAGTATTTT	CSSGVGASATQYF